The 2 T cell receptor beta chains presented below share a single source sample, sequenced in a study of T cell repertoires in cytomegalovirus infection. TCRdb redid the calling of the reads with MiXCR, one entry per CDR3 protein. There are hundreds of thousands of distinct CDR3 sequences in the sample; around 6.4% occur only once, and less than 7.5% lies in the top ten. Sample: PBMCs. These receptors were obtained from a human donor in good health (CMV status not recorded). Some clones in this sample may be carry-over from other donors' samples.

There are many counts of this clonotype. J is TRBJ2-1 and V is TRBV28; D tentatively fits TRBD1 or TRBD2 (5 bases each). V lost 6 bases to trimming and J lost 8 bases, with 17 bases between them. This CDR3 spans 14 amino acids. CDR1 and CDR2 from the germline V gene are MDHEN and SYDVKM. The CDR3 DNA reads TGTGCCAGCAGGAATTCCGGGACCTTCTATGAGCAGTTCTTC. As protein: CASRNSGTFYEQFF.

This clonotype was recorded at least ten times. The rearrangement joins TRBV20-1 to TRBJ1-1, with TRBD1 matching 7 bases. Per germline, CDR1 DFQATT and CDR2 SNEGSKA (reference sequence). This CDR3 has 14 amino acids. Trimming at V came to 1 base and at J to 0 bases, leaving 2 bases not matched to a gene. The CDR3 protein is CSARVRGLNTEAFF. The CDR3 DNA reads TGCAGTGCTAGAGTAAGGGGGCTGAACACTGAAGCTTTCTTT.